The subject of this entry is one TCR beta chain. Its cognate antigen is unknown. Sequencing was performed with immunoSEQ multiplex PCR; in TCRdb, only in-frame clones are kept and a portion is missing. Of around 120,000 clones in the sample, 85% to 90% were seen once. The data are from a study of T cell responses to AZD1222 COVID-19 vaccine. General observations from the study: Repertoires in all cases were sampled only once the peak T cell response had passed.

This CDR3 comprises 13 residues. Germline loops: CDR1 LNHDA, CDR2 SQIVND (reference sequence). Trimming removed 2 bases from V and 9 bases from J, with 8 bases in between. The receptor was derived from an adult in good health. The specimen comprised peripheral blood, sampled on day 0 of AZD1222 vaccination. The V gene is TRBV19, the J gene TRBJ1-6; D possibly corresponds to TRBD1 (6 bases). CDR3: CASSINRASPLHF. The DNA for the CDR3 is TGTGCCAGTAGTATAAACAGGGCTTCACCCCTCCACTTT. The full variable domain, rest sourced from reference TRBV19 and TRBJ1-6, is DGGITQSPKYLFRKEGQNVTLSCEQNLNHDAMYWYRQDPGQGLRLIYYSQIVNDFQKGDIAEGYSVSREKKESFPLTVTSAQKNPTAFYLCASSINRASPLHFGNGTRLTVT.